This TCR beta chain is from a study of cytomegalovirus exposure and HLA in healthy donors. The repertoire was sequenced with immunoSEQ multiplex PCR; TCRdb's copy has only in-frame clones and lacks some. The sample has fewer than 120,000 clones, roughly 87% seen once; the top ten hold around 2%. Comments on this clone: Its cognate antigen is unknown. Compared with germline, one end of the junction differs, possibly owing to a read error.

Findings and limits, study-wide: The study put 150 to 200 TCR beta chains on its list as cytomegalovirus-associated.

The V gene's germline CDR1 is SQVTM and CDR2 ANQGSEA. The CDR3 has 13 residues. The sample consisted of PBMCs. The V and J genes are TRBV29-1 and TRBJ2-2; D is possibly TRBD2 (5 bases). This clonotype was obtained from a woman under 30 in good health and CMV-seronegative. CDR3: CSVGGQNTGKLFF. CDR3 nucleotides: TGCAGCGTTGGGGGTCAGAACACCGGGAAGCTGTTTTTT.